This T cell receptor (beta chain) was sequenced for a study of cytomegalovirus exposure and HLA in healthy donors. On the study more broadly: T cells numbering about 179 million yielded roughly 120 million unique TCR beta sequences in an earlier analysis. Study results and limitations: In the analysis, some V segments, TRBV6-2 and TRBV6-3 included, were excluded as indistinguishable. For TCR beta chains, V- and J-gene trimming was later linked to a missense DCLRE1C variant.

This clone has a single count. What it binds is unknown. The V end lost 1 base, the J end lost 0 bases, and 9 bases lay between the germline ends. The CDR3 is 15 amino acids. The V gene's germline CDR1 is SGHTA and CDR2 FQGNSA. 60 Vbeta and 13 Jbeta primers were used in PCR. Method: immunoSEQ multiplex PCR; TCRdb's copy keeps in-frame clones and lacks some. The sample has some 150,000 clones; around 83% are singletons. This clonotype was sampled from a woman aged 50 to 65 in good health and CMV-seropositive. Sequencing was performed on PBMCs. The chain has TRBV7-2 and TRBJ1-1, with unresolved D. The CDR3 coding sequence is TGTGCCAGCAGCTTAGGCGGCCGGATGAACACTGAAGCTTTCTTT. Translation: CASSLGGRMNTEAFF.